This T cell receptor beta chain was sequenced in a study of CD8 T cells in Susac syndrome. The germline V gene encodes CDR1 DFQATT and CDR2 SNEGSKA (reference sequence). The V gene end was trimmed by 5 bases and the J gene end by 3 bases; junction bases not matched to a gene: 6. The CDR3 is 14 residues long. Roughly 0.45 to 1 ug RNA was reverse transcribed with random hexamers. TCRdb re-called the immunoSEQ multiplex PCR reads with MiXCR, one entry per CDR3 protein. Here the sample spans some 110,000 distinct CDR3 sequences, under 96% being singletons. Peripheral blood CD8+ and CD4+ T cells were profiled by TCR beta sequencing.

The sequence was obtained from a human donor with Susac syndrome. The V and J genes are TRBV20-1 and TRBJ1-5; 8 bases line up with TRBD1. The specimen sequenced was CD4+ T cells from PBMCs. Written as DNA, the CDR3 is TGCAGTGCTGGGATGGACAGGGTCAATCAGCCCCAGCATTTT. Translation: CSAGMDRVNQPQHF.